This TCR beta chain was found in a study of shared clonotypes between healthy human individuals. Whole-study results and caveats: The authors expected sequencing depth to affect clonotype sharing among donors. Non-shared clonotypes had lower generation probabilities than clonotypes shared by all four sorted-subset donors.

The donors were all Caucasian adults (living in Nashville, Tennessee). The split of CD4+ cells yielded CD45RA+ naive and CD45RA-negative memory subsets. This clone was counted a single time. Its antigen remains unidentified. This CDR3 comprises 15 residues. V dropped 2 bases and J dropped 3; count of bases not matched to a gene: 7. Germline V gene sequence: CDR1 SGHRS, CDR2 YFSETQ. Generated by immunoSEQ multiplex PCR, the TCRdb table keeps only in-frame clones and is missing some. The sample consists of over 400,000 clones, around 96% of them appearing once. The chain recombines TRBV5-1 with TRBJ1-1; TRBD1 agrees at 7 bases. The origin of this receptor is a woman aged 25 to 39 in good health. Source material: naive CD4+ T cells sorted from blood. Subset in this sample: CD45RA+ positively selected. DNA for the CDR3: TGCGCCAGCAGCTTAAGACAGGGAGGCGACACTGAAGCTTTCTTT. It is translated as CASSLRQGGDTEAFF.